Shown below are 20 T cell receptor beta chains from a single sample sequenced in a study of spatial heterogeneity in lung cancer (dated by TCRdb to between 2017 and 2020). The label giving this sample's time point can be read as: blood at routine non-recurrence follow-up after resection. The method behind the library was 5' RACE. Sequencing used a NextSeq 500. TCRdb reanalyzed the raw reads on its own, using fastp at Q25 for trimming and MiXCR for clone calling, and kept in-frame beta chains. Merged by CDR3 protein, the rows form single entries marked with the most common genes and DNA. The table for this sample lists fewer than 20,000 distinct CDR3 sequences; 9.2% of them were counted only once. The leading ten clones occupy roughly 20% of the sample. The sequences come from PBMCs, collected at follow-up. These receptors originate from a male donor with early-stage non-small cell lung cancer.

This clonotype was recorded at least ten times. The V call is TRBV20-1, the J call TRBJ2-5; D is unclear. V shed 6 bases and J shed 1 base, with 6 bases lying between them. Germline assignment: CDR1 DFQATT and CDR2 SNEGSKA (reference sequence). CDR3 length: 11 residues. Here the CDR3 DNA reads TGCAGTGCCCGGCCCCAAGAGACCCAGTACTTC. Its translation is CSARPQETQYF.

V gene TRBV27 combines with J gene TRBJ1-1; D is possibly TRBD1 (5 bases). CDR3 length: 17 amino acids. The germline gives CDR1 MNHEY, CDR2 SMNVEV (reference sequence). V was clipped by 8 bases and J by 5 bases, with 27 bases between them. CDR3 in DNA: TGTGCCAGCCAGTCCCCTGGTTCTGGGGCCGGCGAGACTGAAGCTTTCTTT. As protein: CASQSPGSGAGETEAFF.

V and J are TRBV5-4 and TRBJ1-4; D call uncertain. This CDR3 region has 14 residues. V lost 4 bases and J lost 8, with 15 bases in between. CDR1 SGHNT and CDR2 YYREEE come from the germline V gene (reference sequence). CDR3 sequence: CASSLSGLGEKLFF. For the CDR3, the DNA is TGTGCCAGCAGCCTGTCGGGATTGGGGGAAAAACTGTTTTTT.

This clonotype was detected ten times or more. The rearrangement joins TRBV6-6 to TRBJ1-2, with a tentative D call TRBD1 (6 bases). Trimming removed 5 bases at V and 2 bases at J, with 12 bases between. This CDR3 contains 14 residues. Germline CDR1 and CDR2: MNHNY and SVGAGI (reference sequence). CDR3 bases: TGTGCCAGCAGTCTCAGGGGATCCAACTATGGCTACACCTTC. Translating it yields CASSLRGSNYGYTF.

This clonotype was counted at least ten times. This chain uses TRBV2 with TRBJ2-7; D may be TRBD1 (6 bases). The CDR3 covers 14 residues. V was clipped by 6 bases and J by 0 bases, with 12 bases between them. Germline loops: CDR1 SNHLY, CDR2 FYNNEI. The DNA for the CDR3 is TGTGCCAGCAGGACCGGGACAAACTCCTACGAGCAGTACTTC. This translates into CASRTGTNSYEQYF.

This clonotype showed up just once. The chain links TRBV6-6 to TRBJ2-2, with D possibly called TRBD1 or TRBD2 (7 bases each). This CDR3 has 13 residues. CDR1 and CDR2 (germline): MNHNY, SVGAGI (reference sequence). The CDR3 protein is CVGGTENTGELFF. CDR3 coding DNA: TGTGTGGGGGGGACAGAGAACACCGGGGAGCTGTTTTTT.

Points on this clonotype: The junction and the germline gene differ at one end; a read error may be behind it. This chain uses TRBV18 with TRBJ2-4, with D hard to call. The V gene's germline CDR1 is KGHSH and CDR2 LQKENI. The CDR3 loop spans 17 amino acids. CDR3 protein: CVSSPGPAELVKNIQYF. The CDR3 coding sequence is TGTGTCAGCTCACCCGGGCCGGCGGAATTAGTCAAAAACATTCAGTACTTC.

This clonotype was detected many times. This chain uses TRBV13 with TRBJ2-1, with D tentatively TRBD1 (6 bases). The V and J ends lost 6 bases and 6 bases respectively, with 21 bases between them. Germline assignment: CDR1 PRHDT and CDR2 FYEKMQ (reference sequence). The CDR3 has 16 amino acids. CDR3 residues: CASRDPQGYYGNEQFF. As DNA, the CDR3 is TGTGCCAGCAGGGACCCCCAGGGGTATTACGGCAATGAGCAGTTCTTC.

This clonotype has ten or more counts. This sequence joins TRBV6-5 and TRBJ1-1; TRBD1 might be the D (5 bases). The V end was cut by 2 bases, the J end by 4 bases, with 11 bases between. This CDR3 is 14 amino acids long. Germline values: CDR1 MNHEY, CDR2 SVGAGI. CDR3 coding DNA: TGTGCCAGCAGTTACAGTCCGAGGGGCACTGAAGCTTTCTTT. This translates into CASSYSPRGTEAFF.

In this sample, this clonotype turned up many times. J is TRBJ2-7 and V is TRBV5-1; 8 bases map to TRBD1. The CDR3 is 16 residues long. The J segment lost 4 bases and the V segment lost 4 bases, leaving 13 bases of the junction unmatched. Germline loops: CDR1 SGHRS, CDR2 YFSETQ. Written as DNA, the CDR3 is TGCGCCAGCAGCAACCGGGACAGGCTCGTGGGATACGAGCAGTACTTC. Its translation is CASSNRDRLVGYEQYF.

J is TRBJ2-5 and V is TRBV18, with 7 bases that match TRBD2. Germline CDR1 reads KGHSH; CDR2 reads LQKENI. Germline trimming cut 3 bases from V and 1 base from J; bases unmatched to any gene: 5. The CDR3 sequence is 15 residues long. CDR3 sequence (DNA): TGTGCCAGCTCACCTAGAGCTAGCGGCCAAGAGACCCAGTACTTC. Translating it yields CASSPRASGQETQYF.

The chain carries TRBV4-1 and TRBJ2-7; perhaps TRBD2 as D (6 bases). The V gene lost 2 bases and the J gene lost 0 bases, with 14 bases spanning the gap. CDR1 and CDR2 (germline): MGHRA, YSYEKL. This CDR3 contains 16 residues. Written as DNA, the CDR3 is TGCGCCAGCAGCCAAAACGTAGTCGGGAGCTCCTACGAGCAGTACTTC. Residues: CASSQNVVGSSYEQYF.

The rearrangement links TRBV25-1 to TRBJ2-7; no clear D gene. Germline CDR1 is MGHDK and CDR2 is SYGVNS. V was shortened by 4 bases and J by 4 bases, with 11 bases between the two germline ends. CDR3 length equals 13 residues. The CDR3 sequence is CASSGPPRYEQYF. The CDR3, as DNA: TGTGCCAGCAGTGGTCCTCCACGATACGAGCAGTACTTC.

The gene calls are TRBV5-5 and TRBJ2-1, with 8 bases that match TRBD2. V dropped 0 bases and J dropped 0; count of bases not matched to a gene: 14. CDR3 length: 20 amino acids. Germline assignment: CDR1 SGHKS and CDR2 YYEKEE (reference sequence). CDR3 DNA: TGTGCCAGCAGCTTGGAAGGGTCGGCGGGAGGACTAAGCTCCTACAATGAGCAGTTCTTC. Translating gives CASSLEGSAGGLSSYNEQFF.

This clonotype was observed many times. CDR3 coding DNA: TGTGCCAGCAGCCCAGAGTATACGCAGTATTTT. It is translated as CASSPEYTQYF. The chain is built from TRBV7-8 and TRBJ2-3; D is unresolved. Trimming took off 5 bases at V and 7 bases at J, with 7 bases between the two ends. The CDR3 consists of 11 residues. CDR1 and CDR2 (germline): SGHVS, FQNEAQ.

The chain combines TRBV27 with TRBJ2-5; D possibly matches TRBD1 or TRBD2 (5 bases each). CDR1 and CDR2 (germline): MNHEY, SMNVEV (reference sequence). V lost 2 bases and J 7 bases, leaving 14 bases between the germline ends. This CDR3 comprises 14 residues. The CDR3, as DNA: TGTGCCAGCAGTTTAGGGCAGGGAGTGGGGACCCAGTACTTC. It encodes CASSLGQGVGTQYF.

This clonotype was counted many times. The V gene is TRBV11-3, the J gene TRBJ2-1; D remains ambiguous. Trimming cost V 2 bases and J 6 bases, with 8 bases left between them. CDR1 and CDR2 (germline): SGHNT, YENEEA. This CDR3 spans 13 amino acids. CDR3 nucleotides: TGTGCCAGCAGCTTAACCCCCGTCAATGAGCAGTTCTTC. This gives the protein CASSLTPVNEQFF.

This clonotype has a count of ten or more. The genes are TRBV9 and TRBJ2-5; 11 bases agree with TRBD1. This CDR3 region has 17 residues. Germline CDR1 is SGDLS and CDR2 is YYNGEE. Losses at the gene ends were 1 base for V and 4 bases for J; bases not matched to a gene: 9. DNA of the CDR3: TGTGCCAGCAGCGTAAGGGGACAGGGGGGCCAAGGAGAGACCCAGTACTTC. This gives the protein CASSVRGQGGQGETQYF.

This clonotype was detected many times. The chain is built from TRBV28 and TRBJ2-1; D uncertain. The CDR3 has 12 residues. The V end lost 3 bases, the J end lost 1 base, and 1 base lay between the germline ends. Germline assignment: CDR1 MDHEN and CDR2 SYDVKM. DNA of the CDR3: TGTGCCAGCAGTTTTTCCTACAATGAGCAGTTCTTC. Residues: CASSFSYNEQFF.

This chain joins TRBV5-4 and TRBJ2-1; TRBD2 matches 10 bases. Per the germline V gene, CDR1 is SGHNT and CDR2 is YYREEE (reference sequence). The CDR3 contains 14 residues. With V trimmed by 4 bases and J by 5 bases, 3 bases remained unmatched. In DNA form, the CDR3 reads TGTGCCAGCAGCCTCGGACTAGCGGACAATGAGCAGTTCTTC. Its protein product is CASSLGLADNEQFF. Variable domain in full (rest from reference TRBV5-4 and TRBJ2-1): ETGVTQSPTHLIKTRGQQVTLRCSSQSGHNTVSWYQQALGQGPQFIFQYYREEENGRGNFPPRFSGLQFPNYSSELNVNALELDDSALYLCASSLGLADNEQFFGPGTRLTVL.